This T cell receptor (beta chain) was found in a study of HIV-infected patients and healthy controls. TCRdb used MiXCR to reprocess the 5' RACE reads, holding one entry per CDR3 protein. The sample yields under 70,000 distinct CDR3 sequences, roughly a fifth seen once. There are a few counts of this clonotype. The CDR3 has 15 amino acids. The V end lost 6 bases, the J end lost 2 bases, and 14 bases lay between the germline ends. Per germline, CDR1 LGHNT and CDR2 FRNRAP. This rearrangement joins TRBV12-5 to TRBJ2-1, with D possibly being TRBD2 (5 bases). Sequencing input: CD4+ T cells from blood. The TCR was taken from a human donor in good health. The CDR3 DNA reads TGTGCTAGTGGCCTCGGAGGCCCCACCTACAATGAGCAGTTCTTC. Protein: CASGLGGPTYNEQFF.